These 28 T cell receptor beta chains were sequenced from one sample in a study of graft-versus-host responses after intestinal transplantation. No antigens are known for them. The method was immunoSEQ multiplex PCR; TCRdb's version includes in-frame clones alone and lacks a portion of them. The repertoire holds about 86,000 clones, with less than 90% as singletons. This specimen consisted of unstimulated CD4+ T cells sorted from spleen or lymph node cells, obtained before transplant. These receptors came from a human donor who was the organ donor for an intestinal transplant.

The chain is built from TRBV20-1 and TRBJ2-7, with D possibly TRBD1 on 5 matching bases. The CDR3 extends over 10 amino acids. Germline CDR1 DFQATT, CDR2 SNEGSKA (reference sequence). V was clipped by 2 bases and J by 7 bases, with 6 bases between them. Here the CDR3 DNA reads TGCAGTGCTAGACGACAGGAGCAGTACTTC. Amino acids: CSARRQEQYF.

The chain is built from TRBV4-3 and TRBJ1-1; D may be TRBD1 (5 bases). The CDR3 loop spans 15 amino acids. V dropped 0 bases and J dropped 11 bases, with 19 bases sitting between them. Germline lookup yields CDR1 LGHNA and CDR2 YSLEER. CDR3 nucleotide sequence: TGCGCCAGCAGCCAAGAGGTCGGTCCAGGGTGGTGGGCTTTCTTT. Its translation is CASSQEVGPGWWAFF.

The sample holds one count of this clone. The chain has TRBV19 and TRBJ2-1, with TRBD1 matching 9 bases. This CDR3 has 15 amino acids. The V gene end was trimmed by 4 bases and the J gene end by 3 bases; junction bases not matched to a gene: 4. Germline CDR1 and CDR2: LNHDA and SQIVND (reference sequence). CDR3 in amino acids: CASSTTGGRYNEQFF. Here the CDR3 DNA reads TGTGCCAGTAGTACGACAGGGGGTCGCTACAATGAGCAGTTCTTC.

The chain couples TRBV28 to TRBJ2-7, with 12 bases identical to TRBD2. CDR1 and CDR2 (germline): MDHEN, SYDVKM. V was clipped by 5 bases and J by 1 base; unmatched bases: 3. This CDR3 has 15 amino acids. The DNA for the CDR3 is TGTGCCAGCAGTACGACTAGCGGGAGTTCCTACGAGCAGTACTTC. It codes for CASSTTSGSSYEQYF.

The chain carries TRBV5-6 and TRBJ2-7; 7 bases line up with TRBD1. CDR3 size: 14 residues. CDR1 is SGHDT, CDR2 YYEEEE, per germline. Trimming took 2 bases from V and 3 from J; bases not matched to a gene: 5. CDR3 amino acids: CASSFETGLYEQYF. CDR3 coding DNA: TGTGCCAGCAGCTTTGAGACAGGGCTCTACGAGCAGTACTTC.

The chain carries TRBV19 and TRBJ2-1; TRBD2 might be the D (5 bases). Per the germline V gene, CDR1 is LNHDA and CDR2 is SQIVND (reference sequence). Trimming pared 4 bases from V and 1 base from J, leaving 14 bases between. CDR3 length: 16 amino acids. CDR3 sequence (DNA): TGTGCCAGTAGTACCCTTGACGGGATGTCCTACAATGAGCAGTTCTTC. Its translation is CASSTLDGMSYNEQFF.

This chain links TRBV18 with TRBJ1-4; 9 nucleotides line up with TRBD1. With 2 bases clipped from V and 4 bases from J, the junction kept 5 bases outside the gene matches. CDR3 size: 16 residues. CDR1 and CDR2 (germline): KGHSH, LQKENI. In nucleotides, the CDR3 is TGTGCCAGCTCACCAAACCGGGACAGGGTTAATGAAAAACTGTTTTTT. It encodes CASSPNRDRVNEKLFF.

The rearrangement joins TRBV5-1 to TRBJ2-3; D perhaps matches TRBD1 (6 bases). V lost 0 bases, J lost 4 bases, and 9 bases lay in between. Germline CDR1 reads SGHRS; CDR2 reads YFSETQ. The CDR3 length is 14 residues. As DNA, the CDR3 is TGCGCCAGCAGCTTGGAGAACAGGGCAGATACGCAGTATTTT. Translated: CASSLENRADTQYF.

This chain links TRBV4-2 with TRBJ2-1; 12 bases are a match to TRBD2. V dropped 11 bases and J dropped 5; count of bases not matched to a gene: 13. Germline CDR1 reads LGHNA; CDR2 reads YNFKEQ. CDR3 length: 16 amino acids. CDR3 DNA sequence: TGTGCCTGTGGGGCTAGCGGGGGGGCGGGGCACAATGAGCAGTTCTTC. Protein product: CACGASGGAGHNEQFF.

The CDR3 DNA is TGTGCCAGCAGGCCAGGGGGAACAGATACGCAGTATTTT. Translation: CASRPGGTDTQYF. This sequence joins TRBV28 and TRBJ2-3; TRBD1 agrees at 7 bases. The CDR3 contains 13 residues. From germline, CDR1 is MDHEN and CDR2 SYDVKM. With V trimmed by 6 bases and J by 3 bases, 3 bases remained unmatched.

This chain connects TRBV20-1 to TRBJ2-1; D is possibly TRBD2 (6 bases). Germline-derived CDR1 and CDR2 are DFQATT and SNEGSKA (reference sequence). The CDR3 sequence is 11 residues long. The CDR3 sequence is CSGVTRGEQFF. The CDR3 nucleotides are TGCAGCGGGGTAACGCGGGGTGAGCAGTTCTTC.

This chain joins TRBV30 and TRBJ2-1; TRBD1 agrees at 8 bases. CDR1 and CDR2 (germline): GTSNPN, SVGIG (reference sequence). Germline trimming cut 4 bases from V and 6 bases from J; bases unmatched to any gene: 5. CDR3 length: 13 residues. The CDR3 region is CAWTGGPFNEQFF. CDR3 DNA: TGTGCCTGGACAGGGGGCCCATTCAATGAGCAGTTCTTC.

About this clone itself: Other DNA sequences of this sample code for an identical CDR3. The chain couples TRBV20-1 to TRBJ1-1; D perhaps matches TRBD1 (6 bases). This CDR3 spans 11 amino acids. The V and J ends lost 4 bases and 3 bases respectively, with 6 bases between them. Germline values: CDR1 DFQATT, CDR2 SNEGSKA (reference sequence). The CDR3 DNA sequence: TGCAGTGCTACAGGGGACACTGAAGCTTTCTTT. Residues: CSATGDTEAFF.

The rearrangement links TRBV7-9 to TRBJ2-7, with 10 nucleotides matching TRBD1. V shed 5 bases, J shed 2 bases, and the junction held 9 bases outside the gene matches. The CDR3 loop spans 16 amino acids. CDR1 is SEHNR, CDR2 FQNEAQ, per germline (reference sequence). CDR3 in amino acids: CASSNSLGTGAYEQYF. The CDR3 DNA reads TGTGCCAGCAGCAACTCCTTAGGGACAGGGGCCTACGAGCAGTACTTC.

The genes are TRBV6-4 and TRBJ1-2; TRBD1 might be the D (6 bases). Trimming removed 3 bases at V and 5 bases at J, with 13 bases between. CDR1 is MRHNA, CDR2 SNTAGT, per germline. The CDR3 spans 14 residues. CDR3 bases: TGTGCCAGCAGTGAGGGACAACACATTTATGGCTACACCTTC. It is translated as CASSEGQHIYGYTF.

As to this clone: A clone one base away is much larger, so this may be a read error. The V call is TRBV29-1, the J call TRBJ2-7; D call uncertain. Germline V gene sequence: CDR1 SQVTM, CDR2 ANQGSEA. Between the trimmed V and J ends, which lost 6 bases and 0 bases, there was a span of 18 bases. There are 15 residues in the CDR3. The CDR3 region is CSVPSPRYDSYEQYF. The CDR3, as DNA: TGCAGCGTCCCTTCCCCTAGGTACGACTCCTACGAGCAGTACTTC.

This chain joins TRBV6-5 and TRBJ1-4; D ambiguous. This CDR3 region has 14 residues. V was shortened by 2 bases and J by 7 bases, with 11 bases between the two germline ends. Germline V gene sequence: CDR1 MNHEY, CDR2 SVGAGI. CDR3 loop: CASSYGHPGEKLFF. The CDR3 DNA reads TGTGCCAGCAGTTACGGTCATCCGGGTGAAAAACTGTTTTTT.

The chain joins TRBV5-1 to TRBJ2-7; 8 nucleotides align to TRBD1. Trimming cost V 2 bases and J 2 bases; bases outside gene matches: 12. The CDR3 covers 17 residues. Germline-derived CDR1 and CDR2 are SGHRS and YFSETQ. The CDR3 DNA reads TGCGCCAGCAGCTTCATGGGGACCGGGACAGGCACCTACGAGCAGTACTTC. Its protein is CASSFMGTGTGTYEQYF.

This chain connects TRBV6-1 to TRBJ1-4; 7 positions match TRBD1. Unmatched junction bases numbered 6, after V lost 4 bases and J lost 7 bases. CDR1 MNHNS and CDR2 SASEGT come from the germline V gene. There are 14 residues in the CDR3. CDR3 protein: CASSANRGPEKLFF. CDR3 coding DNA: TGTGCCAGCAGTGCTAACAGGGGACCTGAAAAACTGTTTTTT.

CDR3 in DNA: TGTGCCAGCAGCCACGGGGGAAACTATGGCTACACCTTC. Translating it yields CASSHGGNYGYTF. The chain couples TRBV4-2 to TRBJ1-2, with D tentatively TRBD1 (5 bases). Trimming stripped 3 bases from V and 2 bases from J, with 7 bases between. The CDR3 has 13 residues. The germline V gene has CDR1 LGHNA and CDR2 YNFKEQ.

This chain's CDR3 is CASSNRRPYSNGYTF. The CDR3 DNA sequence: TGTGCCAGCAGCAACAGGAGGCCGTATTCTAATGGCTACACCTTC. This chain connects TRBV21-1 to TRBJ1-2. TRBV21-1 is marked as a pseudogene. The CDR3 extends over 15 amino acids.

The chain joins TRBV5-4 to TRBJ2-7, with D tentatively TRBD1 (5 bases). V was shortened by 3 bases and J by 6 bases, with 19 bases between the two germline ends. The CDR3 totals 15 residues. The germline gives CDR1 SGHNT, CDR2 YYREEE (reference sequence). The CDR3 sequence is CASSSRTQGWSEQYF. DNA of the CDR3: TGTGCCAGCAGCTCCCGGACGCAGGGATGGTCCGAGCAGTACTTC.

This chain connects TRBV5-5 to TRBJ2-5; D is uncertain. Trimming left V 2 bases short and J 2 bases short, with 13 bases between. The V gene's germline CDR1 is SGHKS and CDR2 YYEKEE (reference sequence). CDR3 length: 15 amino acids. The CDR3: CASSLQLLVQETQYF. In DNA, the CDR3 is TGTGCCAGCAGCTTACAGCTACTCGTACAAGAGACCCAGTACTTC. The variable domain in full, with the rest retrieved from reference TRBV5-5 and TRBJ2-5, is DAGVTQSPTHLIKTRGQQVTLRCSPISGHKSVSWYQQVLGQGPQFIFQYYEKEERGRGNFPDRFSARQFPNYSSELNVNALLLGDSALYLCASSLQLLVQETQYFGPGTRLLVL.

J is TRBJ2-2 and V is TRBV30, with 10 bases identical to TRBD2. In germline, CDR1 is GTSNPN, CDR2 SVGIG (reference sequence). Germline trimming cut 3 bases from V and 3 bases from J; bases unmatched to any gene: 13. The CDR3 contains 18 residues. The CDR3 bases are TGTGCCTGGAGCCCCTGGGGTAGCGGGGGGCGGTACACCGGGGAGCTGTTTTTT. This gives the protein CAWSPWGSGGRYTGELFF.

The CDR3 sequence is CASSLAGRTDTQYF. CDR3 coding DNA: TGTGCCAGCAGCTTAGCGGGGAGGACAGATACGCAGTATTTT. This chain connects TRBV7-8 to TRBJ2-3; a possible D gene is TRBD2 (6 bases). The CDR3 is 14 residues long. CDR1 and CDR2 (germline): SGHVS, FQNEAQ. Between the trimmed V and J ends, which lost 0 bases and 3 bases, there was a span of 7 bases. The entire variable domain, with the rest obtained from reference TRBV7-8 and TRBJ2-3, is as follows: GAGVSQSPRYKVAKRGQDVALRCDPISGHVSLFWYQQALGQGPEFLTYFQNEAQLDKSGLPSDRFFAERPEGSVSTLKIQRTQQEDSAVYLCASSLAGRTDTQYFGPGTRLTVL.

As to this clone: Its ends do not fully match the called genes, so a read error is possible. V usage is TRBV7-7 and J usage is TRBJ2-1; TRBD2 matches at 9 bases. The germline gives CDR1 SSHAT, CDR2 FNYEAQ (reference sequence). The CDR3 has 16 residues. The CDR3 DNA follows: TGTGCTAGCAGCTCATATAGCGGGAGAGGACGGGGTGAGCAGTTCTTC. Translating it yields CASSSYSGRGRGEQFF.

The chain employs TRBV7-9 and TRBJ1-1; a weak D match, TRBD1 (6 bases). Per the germline V gene, CDR1 is SEHNR and CDR2 is FQNEAQ (reference sequence). The CDR3 has 13 amino acids. Between the trimmed V and J ends, which lost 1 base and 4 bases, there was a span of 7 bases. The CDR3: CASSLDRATEAFF. CDR3 coding DNA: TGTGCCAGCAGCTTAGACAGGGCCACTGAAGCTTTCTTT.

The chain combines TRBV15 with TRBJ2-7, with TRBD2 matching over 15 bases. The CDR3 covers 18 residues. The J segment lost 5 bases and the V segment lost 3 bases, leaving 11 bases of the junction unmatched. From germline, CDR1 is LNHNV and CDR2 YYDKDF (reference sequence). The CDR3 bases are TGTGCCACCAGCAGGGGACTAGCGGGGGGTCGACGGGCCCACGAGCAGTACTTC. This translates into CATSRGLAGGRRAHEQYF.